The 11 T cell receptor beta chains given below trace back to one sample, sequenced in a study of T cell clonotyping in hematopoietic cell transplantation. Measured with immunoSEQ multiplex PCR; TCRdb has only the in-frame clones, and not every one. The sample carries some 17,000 clones, roughly 88% recorded once. Sample: peripheral blood mononuclear cells. Source of these receptors: a man between 50 and 59 years old in good health. Some clones in this sample may be carry-over from other donors' samples.

This chain uses TRBV28 with TRBJ2-7, with no clear D. The CDR3 sequence is 14 residues long. Trimming shortened V by 5 bases and J by 2 bases, and 13 bases separated the two germline ends. Germline CDR1 and CDR2: MDHEN and SYDVKM. The CDR3 DNA reads as TGTGCCAGCAGTACCCGGTACAGAGCCTACGAGCAGTACTTC. Translated, it gives CASSTRYRAYEQYF.

The V gene is TRBV28, the J gene TRBJ1-5; a weak D match, TRBD1 (6 bases). Germline V gene sequence: CDR1 MDHEN, CDR2 SYDVKM. The CDR3 extends over 13 amino acids. Deletions cut 5 bases from V and 7 bases from J, with 12 bases between. CDR3 residues: CASSTTGMQPQHF. In DNA, the CDR3 is TGTGCCAGCAGTACTACAGGGATGCAGCCCCAGCATTTT. Complete variable domain (other parts from reference TRBV28 and TRBJ1-5): DVKVTQSSRYLVKRTGEKVFLECVQDMDHENMFWYRQDPGLGLRLIYFSYDVKMKEKGDIPEGYSVSREKKERFSLILESASTNQTSMYLCASSTTGMQPQHFGDGTRLSIL.

This clone was recorded only once. This chain joins TRBV6-5 and TRBJ2-7, with 8 nucleotides matching TRBD1. Germline loops: CDR1 MNHEY, CDR2 SVGAGI. CDR3 length: 14 residues. Trimming took 4 bases from V and 7 from J; bases not matched to a gene: 9. CDR3 residues: CASSLDREVGEQYF. DNA of the CDR3: TGTGCCAGCAGTTTGGACAGGGAGGTGGGGGAGCAGTACTTC.

Only a few counts were recorded for this clone. The chain couples TRBV19 to TRBJ2-3, with D maybe TRBD1 (6 bases). Trimming stripped 2 bases from V and 4 bases from J, with 19 bases between. The CDR3 has 17 residues. The germline V gene has CDR1 LNHDA and CDR2 SQIVND (reference sequence). CDR3: CASSIRGIVGFPDTQYF. For the CDR3, the DNA is TGTGCCAGTAGTATAAGGGGGATAGTCGGGTTCCCAGATACGCAGTATTTT.

V is TRBV18 and J is TRBJ1-3; D may be TRBD1 (6 bases). The CDR3 consists of 15 residues. V lost 3 bases, J lost 4 bases, and 13 bases lay in between. CDR1 is KGHSH, CDR2 LQKENI, per germline. The CDR3 DNA reads TGTGCCAGCTCACCTCGCGGGGGCACGGGAAACACCATATATTTT. This gives the protein CASSPRGGTGNTIYF.

The V call is TRBV7-8, the J call TRBJ1-5, with D unclear. This CDR3 comprises 14 residues. V gave up 5 bases and J gave up 4 bases, with 12 bases separating them. Germline-derived CDR1 and CDR2 are SGHVS and FQNEAQ. In nucleotides, the CDR3 is TGTGCCAGCAGCCCGAGTGCGGGAAATCAGCCCCAGCATTTT. It encodes CASSPSAGNQPQHF.

CDR3 region: CASIAGQGRGYTF. CDR3 coding DNA: TGTGCCAGCATTGCGGGGCAGGGCCGCGGCTACACCTTC. The chain is built from TRBV28 and TRBJ1-2, with a possible D match to TRBD1 (5 bases). Deletions cut 7 bases from V and 8 bases from J, with 17 bases between. From germline, CDR1 is MDHEN and CDR2 SYDVKM. The CDR3 loop spans 13 amino acids.

The V call is TRBV30, the J call TRBJ1-6; the D is unclear. The germline V and J ends were trimmed by 5 bases and 0 bases, with 5 bases remaining between them. In germline, CDR1 is GTSNPN, CDR2 SVGIG (reference sequence). The CDR3 contains 13 residues. The CDR3 DNA sequence: TGTGCCTGGGGGAGCTCCTATAATTCACCCCTCCACTTT. Translated: CAWGSSYNSPLHF.

This chain connects TRBV5-1 to TRBJ2-7; 10 bases fit TRBD1. After removal of 4 bases from V and 0 bases from J, the junction contained 22 bases not matched to a gene. The CDR3 contains 21 residues. Germline values: CDR1 SGHRS, CDR2 YFSETQ. Written as DNA, the CDR3 is TGCGCCAGCAGCGGTACATACCGGGACAGGGGATATGCGGTGTACTCCTACGAGCAGTACTTC. Translation gives CASSGTYRDRGYAVYSYEQYF.

The chain uses TRBV19 and TRBJ1-2, with 9 bases matching TRBD1. The germline CDR1 and CDR2 sequences are LNHDA and SQIVND (reference sequence). V gave up 4 bases and J gave up 4 bases; unmatched junction bases: 4. This CDR3 region has 14 residues. The CDR3 region has the DNA TGTGCCAGTAGTAAGGCGGGACAGGGCTATGGCTACACCTTC. This codes for CASSKAGQGYGYTF.

The chain employs TRBV4-1 and TRBJ2-7; 12 bases agree with TRBD2. CDR1 MGHRA and CDR2 YSYEKL come from the germline V gene. The CDR3 extends over 15 amino acids. Germline trimming cut 3 bases from V and 7 bases from J; bases unmatched to any gene: 7. CDR3 region: CASSHPPSGGEEQYF. For the CDR3, the DNA is TGCGCCAGCAGCCACCCGCCTAGCGGGGGGGAAGAGCAGTACTTC.